Presented here are 21 T cell receptor beta chains from one specimen sequenced in a study of control samples from healthy donors and cancer patients. Profiled with immunoSEQ multiplex PCR; TCRdb holds only in-frame clones, not every one. This sample has about 230,000 clones, with around 79% found just once. The specimen sequenced was PBMCs. The receptors stem from a woman in her sixties with lung cancer.

As concerns this clone: Other DNA sequences of this sample code for an identical CDR3. This chain joins TRBV12-3 or TRBV12-4 and TRBJ1-2, with 7 positions matching TRBD1. After removal of 5 bases from V and 2 bases from J, the junction contained 2 bases not matched to a gene. The CDR3 covers 13 residues. The CDR3 is CASSLQGNYGYTF. CDR3 in DNA: TGTGCCAGCAGTCTACAGGGGAACTATGGCTACACCTTC.

The rearrangement links TRBV2 to TRBJ1-3; 9 bases are shared with TRBD1. The CDR3 runs to 15 residues. With V trimmed by 8 bases and J by 0 bases, 5 bases remained unmatched. From germline, CDR1 is SNHLY and CDR2 FYNNEI. Here the CDR3 reads CASSDRGNSGNTIYF. The CDR3 DNA reads TGTGCCAGCTCGGACAGGGGAAACTCTGGAAACACCATATATTTT. The variable domain in full, completed from reference TRBV2 and TRBJ1-3, reads EPEVTQTPSHQVTQMGQEVILRCVPISNHLYFYWYRQILGQKVEFLVSFYNNEISEKSEIFDDQFSVERPDGSNFTLKIRSTKLEDSAMYFCASSDRGNSGNTIYFGEGSWLTVV.

This clone was detected a few times. The rearrangement links TRBV4-2 to TRBJ1-4; a weak D match, TRBD1 (6 bases). Germline V lookup: CDR1 LGHNA, CDR2 YNFKEQ. The CDR3 consists of 15 residues. V was trimmed by 2 bases and J by 8 bases, leaving 15 bases between them. The CDR3 spells CASSQQMGHSEKLFF. The CDR3 DNA follows: TGTGCCAGCAGCCAACAGATGGGACATAGCGAAAAACTGTTTTTT.

V is TRBV19 and J is TRBJ1-1, with D uncertain. Germline V gene lookup returns CDR1 LNHDA and CDR2 SQIVND (reference sequence). The CDR3 loop spans 14 amino acids. The V end was cut by 5 bases, the J end by 11 bases, with 21 bases between. Here the CDR3 reads CASSPLGGIHGAFF. Here the CDR3 DNA reads TGTGCCAGTAGTCCCCTCGGAGGGATTCATGGGGCTTTCTTT.

This rearrangement joins TRBV14 to TRBJ2-1, with D uncertain. Deletions cut 1 base from V and 6 bases from J, with 16 bases between. Germline lookup yields CDR1 SGHDN and CDR2 FVKESK. The CDR3 is 16 amino acids. CDR3 nucleotide sequence: TGTGCCAGCAGCCAAGTTTTCGAGACAAGACCCAATGAGCAGTTCTTC. Its protein product is CASSQVFETRPNEQFF.

This clone has just a few counts. The chain joins TRBV5-4 to TRBJ2-1; D possibly uses TRBD1 or TRBD2 (6 bases each). The CDR3 loop spans 14 amino acids. Trimming shortened V by 2 bases and J by 8 bases, and 14 bases separated the two germline ends. CDR1 and CDR2 from the germline V gene are SGHNT and YYREEE (reference sequence). The chain's CDR3 is CASSLRSGEDEQFF. CDR3 bases: TGTGCCAGCAGCTTAAGGTCAGGGGAGGATGAGCAGTTCTTC. Variable domain in full (rest from reference TRBV5-4 and TRBJ2-1): ETGVTQSPTHLIKTRGQQVTLRCSSQSGHNTVSWYQQALGQGPQFIFQYYREEENGRGNFPPRFSGLQFPNYSSELNVNALELDDSALYLCASSLRSGEDEQFFGPGTRLTVL.

This sequence joins TRBV19 and TRBJ2-2; D possibly corresponds to TRBD1 (5 bases). The germline V gene encodes CDR1 LNHDA and CDR2 SQIVND (reference sequence). The CDR3 contains 16 residues. The V gene lost 7 bases and the J gene lost 2 bases, with 17 bases spanning the gap. The CDR3 sequence: CASTPLLTENTGELFF. CDR3 coding DNA: TGTGCCAGTACCCCGTTGTTGACAGAAAACACCGGGGAGCTGTTTTTT.

This clone was seen just once. The chain uses TRBV5-4 and TRBJ1-4; D possibly corresponds to TRBD1 (6 bases). The CDR3 has 16 residues. The ends were cut back, 0 bases at V and 5 bases at J, with 14 bases in the middle. CDR1 SGHNT and CDR2 YYREEE come from the germline V gene (reference sequence). CDR3 in DNA: TGTGCCAGCAGCTTGGCCGCGGGGGCTGGGAATGAAAAACTGTTTTTT. Its translation: CASSLAAGAGNEKLFF. Variable domain in full (rest from reference TRBV5-4 and TRBJ1-4): ETGVTQSPTHLIKTRGQQVTLRCSSQSGHNTVSWYQQALGQGPQFIFQYYREEENGRGNFPPRFSGLQFPNYSSELNVNALELDDSALYLCASSLAAGAGNEKLFFGSGTQLSVL.

The chain joins TRBV19 to TRBJ1-5, with D unresolved. The germline V and J ends were trimmed by 2 bases and 3 bases, with 5 bases remaining between them. Germline CDR1 is LNHDA and CDR2 is SQIVND (reference sequence). CDR3 size: 13 residues. The CDR3 DNA sequence: TGTGCCAGTAGTATATCGACCAATCAGCCCCAGCATTTT. This sequence encodes CASSISTNQPQHF. The variable domain in full, with the rest retrieved from reference TRBV19 and TRBJ1-5, is DGGITQSPKYLFRKEGQNVTLSCEQNLNHDAMYWYRQDPGQGLRLIYYSQIVNDFQKGDIAEGYSVSREKKESFPLTVTSAQKNPTAFYLCASSISTNQPQHFGDGTRLSIL.

The chain joins TRBV2 to TRBJ2-1; 7 bases are a match to TRBD1. The V gene's germline CDR1 is SNHLY and CDR2 FYNNEI. The CDR3 has 14 amino acids. Unmatched junction bases numbered 9, after V lost 4 bases and J lost 9 bases. The CDR3 protein is CASSVTTGDVEQFF. The CDR3 nucleotides are TGTGCCAGCAGTGTTACTACAGGGGATGTTGAGCAGTTCTTC.

J is TRBJ1-4 and V is TRBV18; 10 nucleotides match TRBD1. The CDR3 is made up of 16 amino acids. Losses at the gene ends were 0 bases for V and 8 bases for J; bases not matched to a gene: 6. CDR1 KGHSH and CDR2 LQKENI come from the germline V gene. This chain's CDR3 is CASSPPGTGEEEKLFF. CDR3 nucleotide sequence: TGTGCCAGCTCACCACCCGGGACAGGGGAAGAGGAAAAACTGTTTTTT.

This clone was picked up one time. V and J are TRBV5-6 and TRBJ1-2, with 9 bases that match TRBD1. Germline V gives CDR1 SGHDT, CDR2 YYEEEE. The CDR3 is 18 residues long. J was trimmed by 4 bases and V by 3 bases; bases with no gene match: 16. The CDR3 bases are TGTGCCAGCAGCTCCCAAGTGGGACAGGGTTACCCTCCCTATGGCTACACCTTC. It encodes CASSSQVGQGYPPYGYTF.

V and J are TRBV6-5 and TRBJ2-7, with 13 positions matching TRBD2. Unmatched junction bases numbered 1, after V lost 5 bases and J lost 0 bases. CDR3 size: 15 residues. In germline, CDR1 is MNHEY, CDR2 SVGAGI. The CDR3 here is CASSRTSGSSYEQYF. The CDR3, as DNA: TGTGCCAGCAGTAGGACTAGCGGGAGCTCCTACGAGCAGTACTTC.

The chain is built from TRBV5-6 and TRBJ2-1, with 11 bases that match TRBD2. V lost 4 bases and J lost 4; bases outside the gene matches: 4. The CDR3 length is 15 residues. Germline assignment: CDR1 SGHDT and CDR2 YYEEEE. CDR3 nucleotides: TGTGCCAGCAGCGCCGGGACTAGCGGTTACAATGAGCAGTTCTTC. Encoded protein: CASSAGTSGYNEQFF. The variable domain in full, completed from reference TRBV5-6 and TRBJ2-1, reads DAGVTQSPTHLIKTRGQQVTLRCSPKSGHDTVSWYQQALGQGPQFIFQYYEEEERQRGNFPDRFSGHQFPNYSSELNVNALLLGDSALYLCASSAGTSGYNEQFFGPGTRLTVL.

The chain employs TRBV5-3 and TRBJ1-4, with D hard to call. TRBV5-3 carries the ORF label, with uncertain function. Trimming took 4 bases from V and 6 from J, leaving 16 bases between them. The CDR3 extends over 15 amino acids. The CDR3 DNA reads TGTGCCAGAAGCAAATCCCCGGCCAATTATGAAAAACTGTTTTTT. As protein: CARSKSPANYEKLFF.

The chain recombines TRBV4-2 with TRBJ2-3; no clear D. Germline V gene data show CDR1 as LGHNA and CDR2 as YNFKEQ. The CDR3 loop spans 13 amino acids. Trimming left V 2 bases short and J 2 bases short, with 5 bases between. CDR3 sequence: CASSQPPTDTQYF. As DNA, the CDR3 is TGTGCCAGCAGCCAACCTCCCACAGATACGCAGTATTTT.

J is TRBJ1-1 and V is TRBV6-5; D unclear. Germline V lookup: CDR1 MNHEY, CDR2 SVGAGI. V lost 6 bases, J lost 1 base, and 15 bases lay in between. This CDR3 has 15 amino acids. CDR3 nucleotides: TGTGCCAGCAGGCTTTCACAGTACTCGAACACTGAAGCTTTCTTT. This sequence encodes CASRLSQYSNTEAFF.

This chain joins TRBV18 and TRBJ2-1; D perhaps matches TRBD1 (5 bases). V was shortened by 6 bases and J by 5 bases, with 17 bases between the two germline ends. CDR1 and CDR2 (germline): KGHSH, LQKENI. The CDR3 extends over 15 amino acids. The CDR3 here is CASSPADNINNEQFF. The DNA for the CDR3 is TGTGCCAGCTCCCCGGCGGACAATATAAACAATGAGCAGTTCTTC.

Remarks on this clone: The identical CDR3 is also encoded by other nucleotide sequences in the sample. This sequence joins TRBV18 and TRBJ2-5; 9 bases fit TRBD2. The germline gives CDR1 KGHSH, CDR2 LQKENI. The CDR3 loop spans 14 amino acids. V lost 3 bases to trimming and J lost 5 bases; unmatched junction nucleotides: 4. This CDR3 reads CASSPGLASETQYF. The DNA of the CDR3 is TGTGCCAGCTCACCTGGACTAGCGAGCGAGACCCAGTACTTC.

The gene calls are TRBV6-5 and TRBJ2-7, with D perhaps given as TRBD1 or TRBD2 (7 bases each). Germline V CDR1 and CDR2: MNHEY, SVGAGI. CDR3 size: 15 residues. V lost 7 bases and J lost 3, with 19 bases in between. The CDR3 region is CASTRGGLEVYEQYF. CDR3 coding DNA: TGTGCCAGCACCAGGGGGGGGCTTGAAGTCTACGAGCAGTACTTC.

The chain links TRBV6-5 to TRBJ1-1; D may be TRBD1 (5 bases). V lost 7 bases, J lost 1 base, and 10 bases lay in between. Germline lookup yields CDR1 MNHEY and CDR2 SVGAGI. The CDR3 length is 13 residues. CDR3 residues: CASIMGPNTEAFF. The CDR3 DNA is TGTGCCAGCATTATGGGACCGAACACTGAAGCTTTCTTT.